This TCR beta chain was sequenced for a study of cytomegalovirus exposure and HLA in healthy donors. A remark on this clone: Antigen specificity is unknown.

PCR involved 60 Vbeta and 13 Jbeta primers. The repertoire was sequenced with immunoSEQ multiplex PCR; TCRdb's copy has only in-frame clones and lacks some. The table shows roughly 62,000 clones, with 65% to 75% occurring only once. The CDR3 contains 16 residues. The V segment lost 0 bases and the J segment 5 bases; nucleotides outside the gene matches: 8. Germline V gene data show CDR1 as SGHRS and CDR2 as YFSETQ. Donors had nominal health at sampling but likely had unrecorded immune exposures. Broader study findings: In an earlier analysis, most TCR beta V segments were productive about 87% or about 30% of the time.

What was sequenced was PBMCs. The receptor comes from a woman aged 25 to 39 in good health and CMV-seronegative. J is TRBJ2-3 and V is TRBV5-1, with 8 positions matching TRBD2. In DNA form, the CDR3 reads TGCGCCAGCAGCTTGGCCGGGGGGGAGTATAGAGATACGCAGTATTTT. Translated: CASSLAGGEYRDTQYF.